A selection of T cell receptor beta chains follows, all from one sample in a study of cytomegalovirus exposure and HLA in healthy donors. Assay used: immunoSEQ multiplex PCR; TCRdb lists only in-frame clones, some missing. The table includes about 200,000 clones, about nine tenths detected once. The specimen was PBMCs. The source of these receptors is a woman aged 18-30 years in good health and CMV-seropositive. Both conserved end residues are part of each CDR3. Fields, in order: clone size, D gene, J gene, V gene, CDR3 protein, CDR3 DNA. The D gene is left open where the match is weak. Expanded clones get a size class; other rows say once, few or many, or leave the size out.

once,-,TRBJ2-1,TRBV9,CASSVAGEAEQFF,TGTGCCAGCAGCGTGGCTGGTGAGGCTGAGCAGTTCTTC
-,TRBD2,TRBJ2-1,TRBV9,CASSVGGGSEQFF,TGTGCCAGCAGCGTAGGCGGCGGGAGTGAGCAGTTCTTC
-,TRBD1,TRBJ1-5,TRBV6-5,CASQGGAGFGQPQHF,TGTGCCAGCCAAGGGGGCGCCGGGTTCGGTCAGCCCCAGCATTTT
-,-,TRBJ1-5,TRBV19,CASSKEEPQHF,TGTGCCAGTAGTAAGGAGGAGCCCCAGCATTTT
once,-,TRBJ2-1,TRBV10-2,CASSDPAQGGNWNEQFF,TGCGCCAGCAGTGATCCCGCCCAAGGCGGGAATTGGAATGAGCAGTTCTTC
once,TRBD2,TRBJ2-7,TRBV27,CASGRASGSFNEQYF,TGTGCCAGCGGACGAGCTAGCGGGAGCTTCAACGAGCAGTACTTC
-,-,TRBJ2-7,TRBV5-1,CASSARDEQYF,TGCGCCAGCAGCGCCAGGGACGAGCAGTACTTC
-,-,TRBJ1-2,TRBV7-8,CASSLEPTMRGYTF,TGTGCCAGCAGCTTAGAGCCCACTATGCGGGGCTACACCTTC
-,TRBD2,TRBJ2-7,TRBV18,CASSKVSGRAISYEQYF,TGTGCCAGCTCAAAAGTTAGCGGGAGGGCAATCTCCTACGAGCAGTACTTC
-,TRBD2,TRBJ2-7,TRBV5-4,CASQNEAGTTREQYF,TGTGCCAGCCAAAATGAGGCCGGGACTACGAGGGAGCAGTACTTC
once,TRBD2,TRBJ2-1,TRBV13,CASSSQRREGNEQFF,TGTGCCAGCAGCTCCCAGCGGCGGGAGGGCAATGAGCAGTTCTTC
-,TRBD2,TRBJ2-2,TRBV28,CASTKSGGNTGELFF,TGTGCCAGCACCAAAAGCGGGGGGAACACCGGGGAGCTGTTTTTT
-,-,TRBJ1-4,TRBV2,CASSIASNNEKLFF,TGTGCCAGCAGTATCGCGAGTAATAATGAAAAACTGTTTTTT
-,TRBD2,TRBJ2-1,TRBV18,CASSPRERGSYNEQFF,TGTGCCAGCTCCCCGCGGGAGCGGGGCTCCTACAATGAGCAGTTCTTC
-,-,TRBJ2-7,TRBV28,CASSLIRAYEQYF,TGTGCCAGCAGTTTAATCCGGGCCTACGAGCAGTACTTC
-,TRBD1,TRBJ1-2,TRBV5-6,CASSLSGQEANYGYTF,TGTGCCAGCAGCTTGTCCGGACAGGAAGCTAACTATGGCTACACCTTC
-,-,TRBJ2-3,TRBV5-6,CASSLKYGWRDTQYF,TGTGCCAGCAGCTTAAAATATGGGTGGAGAGATACGCAGTATTTT
-,TRBD1,TRBJ2-4,TRBV27,CASSFVRGMSNIQYF,TGTGCCAGCAGTTTTGTCAGGGGGATGTCAAACATTCAGTACTTC
medium-sized,TRBD2,TRBJ2-1,TRBV19,CASSMGLADYNEQFF,TGTGCCAGTAGTATGGGCCTAGCGGACTACAATGAGCAGTTCTTC
-,TRBD1,TRBJ1-2,TRBV2,CASSSATGGNDDGYTF,TGTGCCAGCAGCAGCGCGACAGGGGGTAATGACGATGGCTACACCTTC
-,-,TRBJ2-7,TRBV7-8,CASSLALGSEQYF,TGTGCCAGCAGCTTAGCGCTGGGGAGTGAGCAGTACTTC
once,-,TRBJ1-1,TRBV18,CASSPLGAVGAEAFF,TGTGCCAGCTCACCCCTCGGCGCGGTAGGCGCTGAAGCTTTCTTT
once,-,TRBJ2-7,TRBV15,CATSRGELAVTYEQYF,TGTGCCACCAGCAGAGGTGAATTAGCGGTGACCTACGAGCAGTACTTC
-,-,TRBJ1-5,TRBV4-1,CASSRWGQTNQPQHF,TGCGCCAGCAGCCGGTGGGGCCAAACCAATCAGCCCCAGCATTTT
-,-,TRBJ2-6,TRBV5-6,CASKAGPLSGANVLTF,TGTGCCAGCAAGGCAGGCCCCCTCTCTGGGGCCAACGTCCTGACTTTC
-,TRBD1,TRBJ2-1,TRBV12-5,CASGLALGTGGRNEQFF,TGTGCTAGTGGTTTGGCCCTAGGGACAGGGGGGCGGAATGAGCAGTTCTTC